The 10 T cell receptor beta chains presented below share a single source sample, sequenced in a study of blood T cell repertoires in COVID-19. Clones were read by immunoSEQ multiplex PCR, and TCRdb kept only the in-frame ones, dropping some. The repertoire consists of approximately 160,000 clones, with about 87% occurring once and the leading ten covering less than 0.7%. The sample taken for sequencing was peripheral blood. The receptor source for this set is a man aged 55 to 70 with COVID-19, enrolled during active disease.

A few counts support this clone. The gene calls are TRBV4-2 and TRBJ2-3; possible D gene TRBD2, 5 bases. The CDR3 has 16 residues. The V end lost 1 base, the J end lost 1 base, and 12 bases lay between the germline ends. The germline V gene encodes CDR1 LGHNA and CDR2 YNFKEQ. CDR3 protein: CASSQVSLAGTDTQYF. For the CDR3, the DNA is TGTGCCAGCAGCCAAGTTTCCCTAGCAGGCACAGATACGCAGTATTTT.

Only one count was recorded for this clone. The V gene is TRBV7-9, the J gene TRBJ2-7, with D tentatively TRBD2 (7 bases). Germline V gene data show CDR1 as SEHNR and CDR2 as FQNEAQ (reference sequence). The CDR3 length is 15 residues. V was shortened by 5 bases and J by 4 bases, with 18 bases between the two germline ends. The CDR3 is CASSSRTAGQYEQYF. The CDR3 DNA sequence: TGTGCCAGCAGCAGTCGGACAGCGGGACAATACGAGCAGTACTTC. The full variable domain, completed using reference TRBV7-9 and TRBJ2-7, is DTGVSQNPRHKITKRGQNVTFRCDPISEHNRLYWYRQTLGQGPEFLTYFQNEAQLEKSRLLSDRFSAERPKGSFSTLEIQRTEQGDSAMYLCASSSRTAGQYEQYFGPGTRLTVT.

This sequence joins TRBV6-5 and TRBJ2-7; 10 nucleotides line up with TRBD1. Losses at the gene ends were 0 bases for V and 8 bases for J; bases not matched to a gene: 7. The length of the CDR3 is 15 residues. The germline V gene has CDR1 MNHEY and CDR2 SVGAGI. CDR3 sequence: CASSYSRDRGAQQYF. CDR3 in DNA: TGTGCCAGCAGTTACTCCCGGGACAGGGGCGCTCAGCAGTACTTC.

This clone was recorded a few times. The chain has TRBV9 and TRBJ1-1; TRBD1 is a possible D gene (5 bases). V lost 0 bases and J 4 bases, leaving 10 bases between the germline ends. Germline V lookup: CDR1 SGDLS, CDR2 YYNGEE. The CDR3 runs to 14 residues. The CDR3 nucleotides are TGTGCCAGCAGCGTAGAGGGGCAGAGCACTGAAGCTTTCTTT. Residues: CASSVEGQSTEAFF.

J is TRBJ1-1 and V is TRBV19, with a tentative D call TRBD1 (5 bases). In germline, CDR1 is LNHDA, CDR2 SQIVND (reference sequence). Trimming cost V 5 bases and J 8 bases, with 12 bases left between them. The length of the CDR3 is 12 residues. CDR3 protein: CASSPRTKEAFF. The DNA of the CDR3 is TGTGCCAGTAGTCCAAGGACAAAAGAAGCTTTCTTT.

This clone was detected only once. Here the CDR3 reads CASSIRLAYGYTF. The CDR3 DNA reads as TGTGCCAGTAGTATACGCCTGGCCTATGGCTACACCTTC. The chain joins TRBV19 to TRBJ1-2, with D hard to call. Trimming removed 2 bases at V and 4 bases at J, with 8 bases between. Germline lookup yields CDR1 LNHDA and CDR2 SQIVND (reference sequence). The CDR3 runs 13 residues.

The chain combines TRBV18 with TRBJ1-1; D gene ambiguous. CDR3 length: 14 amino acids. V lost 6 bases to trimming and J lost 0 bases, with 11 bases between them. Germline loops: CDR1 KGHSH, CDR2 LQKENI. CDR3 in DNA: TGTGCCAGCTCTACCGACACCTTGAACACTGAAGCTTTCTTT. It translates to CASSTDTLNTEAFF.

This clone appeared a few times. J is TRBJ2-1 and V is TRBV24-1; 8 bases are shared with TRBD1. The J segment lost 8 bases and the V segment lost 3 bases, leaving 8 bases of the junction unmatched. The CDR3 spans 15 residues. Germline V gene sequence: CDR1 KGHDR, CDR2 SFDVKD. The CDR3 region has the DNA TGTGCCACCAGTGATAGAGGACAGGGTTACCATGAGCAGTTCTTC. This sequence encodes CATSDRGQGYHEQFF.

This chain connects TRBV25-1 to TRBJ1-1, with 7 bases that match TRBD1. With V trimmed by 7 bases and J by 6 bases, 11 bases remained unmatched. This CDR3 is 14 amino acids long. The germline CDR1 and CDR2 sequences are MGHDK and SYGVNS. The CDR3 reads CASNWGQPGAEAFF. The CDR3 DNA reads as TGTGCCAGCAACTGGGGACAGCCGGGCGCTGAAGCTTTCTTT.

This chain connects TRBV13 to TRBJ2-2, with D perhaps matching TRBD1 (6 bases). The length of the CDR3 is 14 residues. Trimming took off 5 bases at V and 3 bases at J, with 10 bases between the two ends. Germline-derived CDR1 and CDR2 are PRHDT and FYEKMQ (reference sequence). CDR3 protein: CASSPDSDTGELFF. The DNA for the CDR3 is TGTGCCAGCAGCCCGGACAGCGACACCGGGGAGCTGTTTTTT.